Listed below are T cell receptor beta chains from one sample, sequenced in a study of cytomegalovirus exposure and HLA in healthy donors. The data were produced by immunoSEQ multiplex PCR, yet TCRdb's version contains in-frame clones alone and is incomplete. This repertoire shows 60,000 to 90,000 clones, approximately 86% found once; its top ten account for around 3%. The sequencing input was PBMCs. Every receptor here comes from a man aged 25-45 years in good health and CMV-seronegative. Both conserved end residues are part of each CDR3. A D gene is named only where the DNA matches it firmly. Size is omitted from some rows. Given values are once, few, many or a class for expanded clones.

>TRBV2|TRBJ2-4|.|.
CASSEFRRLAKNIQYF
TGTGCCAGCAGTGAATTTCGGCGACTAGCCAAAAACATTCAGTACTTC
>TRBV6-4|TRBJ2-5|.|TRBD1
CASSEGQGEQETQYF
TGTGCCAGCAGTGAAGGGCAGGGGGAGCAAGAGACCCAGTACTTC
>TRBV7-2|TRBJ1-1|.|.
CASSFWQGRTEAFF
TGTGCCAGCAGCTTTTGGCAGGGGCGCACTGAAGCTTTCTTT
>TRBV4-3|TRBJ2-1|.|TRBD2
CASSQPSGGANEQFF
TGCGCCAGCAGCCAGCCTAGCGGGGGGGCGAATGAGCAGTTCTTC
>TRBV5-1|TRBJ1-1|.|.
CASSLEGGATEAFF
TGCGCCAGCAGCTTGGAAGGGGGGGCGACTGAAGCTTTCTTT
>TRBV5-1|TRBJ1-1|.|.
CASSLTTGNTEAFF
TGCGCCAGCAGCTTAACGACAGGGAACACTGAAGCTTTCTTT
>TRBV4-1|TRBJ1-2|.|.
CASKQQGQKTGYTF
TGCGCCAGCAAACAACAGGGACAAAAAACTGGCTACACCTTC
>TRBV5-4|TRBJ1-4|.|.
CASSLFGEGDEKLFF
.
>TRBV7-2|TRBJ1-5|few|.
CASSPGGGNQPQHF
TGTGCCAGCAGCCCCGGCGGGGGCAATCAGCCCCAGCATTTT
>TRBV6-5|TRBJ1-1|.|TRBD1
CASSYGGTGGKGAFF
TGTGCCAGCAGTTACGGGGGGACAGGGGGCAAAGGAGCTTTCTTT
>TRBV5-4|TRBJ2-3|.|TRBD2
CASSLSGRAVSNTDTQYF
TGTGCCAGCAGCTTGAGCGGGAGGGCCGTTTCCAACACAGATACGCAGTATTTT
>TRBV7-9|TRBJ1-3|.|TRBD1
CASSRYRGITGNTIYF
TGTGCCAGCAGCCGATACAGGGGTATTACTGGAAACACCATATATTTT
>TRBV10-3|TRBJ1-1|.|TRBD1
CAITPGGLSRVTEAFF
TGTGCCATCACACCAGGGGGGCTATCACGAGTAACTGAAGCTTTCTTT
>TRBV12-5|TRBJ2-1|once|.
CASGLEVGTEQFF
TGTGCTAGTGGTTTGGAGGTGGGGACAGAGCAGTTCTTC
>TRBV7-2|TRBJ1-2|.|.
CASSLGGPGNYGYTF
TGTGCCAGCAGCTTAGGGGGGCCCGGTAACTATGGCTACACCTTC
>TRBV30|TRBJ1-1|.|.
CAWMFRGHNTEAFF
TGTGCCTGGATGTTTCGAGGGCACAACACTGAAGCTTTCTTT
>TRBV5-5|TRBJ1-6|.|TRBD1
CASSWESTGGNSPLHF
TGTGCCAGCAGCTGGGAGTCGACAGGGGGAAATTCACCCCTCCACTTT
>TRBV15|TRBJ2-4|.|.
CATSRSTVVSFGKNIQYF
TGTGCCACCAGCAGATCCACGGTCGTGAGTTTCGGCAAAAACATTCAGTACTTC
>TRBV9|TRBJ1-5|.|.
CASSADHNQPQHF
TGTGCCAGCAGCGCAGATCACAATCAGCCCCAGCATTTT
>TRBV7-2|TRBJ1-1|.|.
CASSFGPNTEAFF
TGTGCCAGCAGCTTCGGTCCGAACACTGAAGCTTTCTTT
>TRBV5-8|TRBJ1-2|.|TRBD1
CASSKRTGGGGYTF
TGTGCCAGCAGCAAACGGACAGGGGGCGGCGGCTACACCTTC
>TRBV7-3|TRBJ2-3|once|.
CASSGGSSSTDTQYF
TGTGCCAGCAGCGGGGGGAGCTCTAGCACAGATACGCAGTATTTT
>TRBV7-3|TRBJ2-2|.|.
CASSSSRGNANTGELFF
TGTGCCAGCAGCTCGTCACGCGGGAACGCGAACACCGGGGAGCTGTTTTTT
>TRBV7-9|TRBJ2-5|.|TRBD2
CASSLAGLAGILGTQYF
TGTGCCAGCAGCTTAGCGGGACTAGCGGGAATACTAGGGACCCAGTACTTC
>TRBV6-1|TRBJ2-7|.|.
CASSEGERYEQYF
TGTGCCAGCAGTGAAGGGGAGCGGTACGAGCAGTACTTC
>TRBV19|TRBJ1-2|.|TRBD1
CASSMRRTGGVGYTF
TGTGCCAGTAGTATGCGAAGGACAGGGGGGGTTGGCTACACCTTC
>TRBV21-1|TRBJ2-2|.|.
CASSDLGEAKDTGELFF
TGTGCCAGCAGCGACCTAGGGGAGGCGAAGGACACCGGGGAGCTGTTTTTT
>TRBV10-3|TRBJ1-2|.|TRBD1
CAISTGVANYGYTF
TGTGCCATCAGTACAGGGGTGGCTAACTATGGCTACACCTTC
>TRBV5-1|TRBJ2-5|.|.
CASSTFRQLKETQYF
TGCGCCAGCAGCACCTTTAGACAGTTAAAAGAGACCCAGTACTTC
>TRBV6-1|TRBJ2-7|.|.
CASSAGGGSIYEQYF
TGTGCCAGCAGTGCCGGGGGCGGGAGTATCTACGAGCAGTACTTC
>TRBV7-9|TRBJ2-5|.|.
CASSLLNSGDETQYF
TGTGCCAGCAGCTTATTGAACTCCGGTGATGAGACCCAGTACTTC
>TRBV11-2|TRBJ2-1|.|TRBD2
CASSLVRGRANNEQFF
TGTGCCAGCAGCTTAGTACGTGGGAGGGCCAACAATGAGCAGTTCTTC
>TRBV30|TRBJ2-5|.|.
CAWSVQEGETQYF
TGTGCCTGGAGTGTACAAGAGGGAGAGACCCAGTACTTC
>TRBV10-3|TRBJ1-2|.|TRBD1
CAIRPGQGSTRRKGYTF
TGTGCCATCAGACCGGGACAGGGGTCCACTAGGAGGAAGGGCTACACCTTC
>TRBV7-2|TRBJ2-7|few|.
CASSSPGLPYEQYF
TGTGCCAGCAGCTCCCCCGGTCTACCCTACGAGCAGTACTTC
>TRBV28|TRBJ1-1|.|TRBD1
CASRATGVTEAFF
TGTGCCAGCAGGGCCACAGGGGTTACTGAAGCTTTCTTT
>TRBV5-6|TRBJ2-5|.|TRBD1
CASSWPGQGLQTQYF
TGTGCCAGCAGCTGGCCGGGACAGGGCCTCCAGACCCAGTACTTC
>TRBV27|TRBJ1-5|.|TRBD1
CASRLQGAGNQPQHF
TGTGCCAGCAGGCTGCAGGGGGCTGGCAATCAGCCCCAGCATTTT
>TRBV5-1|TRBJ2-3|.|.
CASSFLGASTDTQYF
TGCGCCAGCAGCTTTCTGGGGGCGAGCACAGATACGCAGTATTTT
>TRBV6-1|TRBJ2-2|.|TRBD2
CASSGPTSVTNTGELFF
TGTGCCAGCAGTGGGCCGACTAGCGTAACGAACACCGGGGAGCTGTTTTTT
>TRBV19|TRBJ1-2|.|.
CASRNRQLYGYTF
TGTGCCAGTAGGAATCGACAGCTCTATGGCTACACCTTC
>TRBV10-3|TRBJ1-2|once|.
CAISPPANYGYTF
TGTGCCATCAGCCCGCCAGCTAACTATGGCTACACCTTC
>TRBV2|TRBJ2-5|.|.
CASSIRQLQETQYF
TGTGCCAGCAGTATCCGACAGTTACAAGAGACCCAGTACTTC
>TRBV29-1|TRBJ2-7|.|.
CSVETGRLEQYF
TGCAGCGTTGAAACTGGGCGTCTGGAGCAGTACTTC
>TRBV19|TRBJ2-5|.|.
CASSMGGARLGGKTQYF
TGTGCCAGTAGTATGGGGGGGGCTCGACTGGGCGGGAAGACCCAGTACTTC
>TRBV2|TRBJ2-2|.|.
CASRRDRTGELFF
TGTGCCAGCAGGAGGGATCGGACCGGGGAGCTGTTTTTT
>TRBV2|TRBJ2-2|.|.
CASSDRMGELFF
TGTGCCAGCAGTGACAGGATGGGGGAGCTGTTTTTT
>TRBV4-3|TRBJ2-7|.|TRBD2
CASSQERTSGEQYF
TGCGCCAGCAGCCAAGAAAGAACTAGCGGGGAGCAGTACTTC